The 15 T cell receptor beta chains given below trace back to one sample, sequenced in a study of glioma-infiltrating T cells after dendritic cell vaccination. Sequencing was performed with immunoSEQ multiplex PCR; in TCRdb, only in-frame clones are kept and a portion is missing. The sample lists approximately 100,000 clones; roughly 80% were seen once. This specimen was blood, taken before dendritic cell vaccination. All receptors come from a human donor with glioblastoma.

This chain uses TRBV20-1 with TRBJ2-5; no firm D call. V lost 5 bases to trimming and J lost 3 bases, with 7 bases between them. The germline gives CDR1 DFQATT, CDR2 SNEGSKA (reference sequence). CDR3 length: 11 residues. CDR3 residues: CSAGAEETQYF. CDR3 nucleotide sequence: TGCAGTGCTGGCGCGGAAGAGACCCAGTACTTC.

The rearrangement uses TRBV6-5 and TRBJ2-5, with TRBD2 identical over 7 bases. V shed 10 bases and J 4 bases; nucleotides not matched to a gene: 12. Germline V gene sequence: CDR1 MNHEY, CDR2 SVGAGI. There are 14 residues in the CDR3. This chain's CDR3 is CATAPPGLPETQYF. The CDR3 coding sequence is TGTGCCACCGCGCCTCCGGGACTACCAGAGACCCAGTACTTC.

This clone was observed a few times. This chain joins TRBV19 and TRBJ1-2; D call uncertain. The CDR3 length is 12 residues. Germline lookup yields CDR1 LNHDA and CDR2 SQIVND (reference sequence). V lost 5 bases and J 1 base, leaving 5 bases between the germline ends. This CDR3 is CASSQVNYGYTF. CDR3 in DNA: TGTGCCAGTAGTCAGGTTAACTATGGCTACACCTTC.

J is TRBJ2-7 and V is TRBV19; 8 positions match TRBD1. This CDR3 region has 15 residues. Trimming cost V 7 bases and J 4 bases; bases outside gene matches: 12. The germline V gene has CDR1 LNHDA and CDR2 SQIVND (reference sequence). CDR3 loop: CASKTSGTGQYEQYF. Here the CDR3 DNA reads TGTGCCAGTAAGACCTCCGGGACAGGACAATACGAGCAGTACTTC.

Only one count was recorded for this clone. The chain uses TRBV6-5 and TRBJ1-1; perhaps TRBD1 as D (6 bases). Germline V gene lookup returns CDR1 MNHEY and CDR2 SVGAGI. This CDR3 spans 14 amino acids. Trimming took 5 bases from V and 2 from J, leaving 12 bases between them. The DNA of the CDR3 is TGTGCCAGCAGTAGACGGACAGTAAACACTGAAGCTTTCTTT. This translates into CASSRRTVNTEAFF.

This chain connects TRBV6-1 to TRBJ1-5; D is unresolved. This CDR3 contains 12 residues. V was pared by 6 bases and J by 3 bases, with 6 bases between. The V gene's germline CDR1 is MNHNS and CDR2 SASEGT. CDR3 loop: CASRDSNQPQHF. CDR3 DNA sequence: TGTGCCAGCAGGGACTCCAATCAGCCCCAGCATTTT.

The CDR3 DNA sequence: TGTGCCAGCAGTTACTCTCCGGCAGCGTCACCCCTCCACTTT. Translated, it gives CASSYSPAASPLHF. The V gene is TRBV6-5, the J gene TRBJ1-6; the D is unclear. V was cut by 0 bases and J by 10 bases, with 10 bases left in between. Looked up from germline, CDR1 is MNHEY and CDR2 is SVGAGI. The CDR3 sequence is 14 residues long.

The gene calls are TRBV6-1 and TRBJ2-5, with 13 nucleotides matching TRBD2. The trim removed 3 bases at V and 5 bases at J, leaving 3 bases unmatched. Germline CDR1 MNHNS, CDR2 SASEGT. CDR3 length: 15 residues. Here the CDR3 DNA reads TGTGCCAGCAGTGACCGGACTAGCGGGGGTGAGACCCAGTACTTC. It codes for CASSDRTSGGETQYF.

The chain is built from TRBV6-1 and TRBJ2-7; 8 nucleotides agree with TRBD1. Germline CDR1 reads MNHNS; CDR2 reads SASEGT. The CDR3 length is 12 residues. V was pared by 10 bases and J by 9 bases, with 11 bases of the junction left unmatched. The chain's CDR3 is CATTGDSFGQYF. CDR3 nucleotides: TGTGCCACGACAGGGGATTCCTTTGGGCAGTACTTC.

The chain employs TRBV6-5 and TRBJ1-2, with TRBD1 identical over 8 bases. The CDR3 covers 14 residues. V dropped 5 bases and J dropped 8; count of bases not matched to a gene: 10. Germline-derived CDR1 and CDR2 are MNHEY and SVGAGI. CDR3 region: CASSEQPGGLGYTF. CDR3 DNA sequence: TGTGCCAGCAGTGAGCAACCAGGGGGCTTAGGCTACACCTTC.

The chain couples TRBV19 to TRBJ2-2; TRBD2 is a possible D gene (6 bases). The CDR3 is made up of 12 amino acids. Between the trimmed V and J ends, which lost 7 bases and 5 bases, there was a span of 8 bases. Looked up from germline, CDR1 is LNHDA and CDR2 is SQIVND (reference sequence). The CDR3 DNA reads TGTGCCAGTATCCGGGGGACCGGGGAGCTGTTTTTT. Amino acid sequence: CASIRGTGELFF.

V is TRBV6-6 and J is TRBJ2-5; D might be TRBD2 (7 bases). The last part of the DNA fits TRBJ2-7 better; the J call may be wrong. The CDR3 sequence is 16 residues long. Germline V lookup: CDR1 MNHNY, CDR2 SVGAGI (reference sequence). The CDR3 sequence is CASSYGRGGLEYEQYF. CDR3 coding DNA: TGTGCCAGCAGTTACGGTAGGGGGGGGCTTGAGTACGAGCAGTACTTC.

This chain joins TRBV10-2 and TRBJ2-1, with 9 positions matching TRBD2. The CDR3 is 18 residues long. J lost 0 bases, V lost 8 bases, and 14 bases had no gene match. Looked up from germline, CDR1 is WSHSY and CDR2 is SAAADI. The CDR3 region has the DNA TGCGCCAGCTCCGACGCAGTAGCGGGGGACCTCTCCTACAATGAGCAGTTCTTC. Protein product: CASSDAVAGDLSYNEQFF.

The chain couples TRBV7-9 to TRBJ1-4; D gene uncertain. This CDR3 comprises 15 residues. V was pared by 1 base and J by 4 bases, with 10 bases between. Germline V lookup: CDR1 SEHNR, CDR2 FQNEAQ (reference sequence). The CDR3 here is CASSLDVGGNEKLFF. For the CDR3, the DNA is TGTGCCAGCAGCTTAGATGTGGGAGGTAATGAAAAACTGTTTTTT.

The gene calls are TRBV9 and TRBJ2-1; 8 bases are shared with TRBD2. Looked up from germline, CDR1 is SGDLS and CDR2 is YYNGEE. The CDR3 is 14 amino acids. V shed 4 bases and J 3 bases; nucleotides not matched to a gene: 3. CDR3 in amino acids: CASSPGTSYNEQFF. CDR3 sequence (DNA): TGTGCCAGCAGCCCAGGGACTAGCTACAATGAGCAGTTCTTC.